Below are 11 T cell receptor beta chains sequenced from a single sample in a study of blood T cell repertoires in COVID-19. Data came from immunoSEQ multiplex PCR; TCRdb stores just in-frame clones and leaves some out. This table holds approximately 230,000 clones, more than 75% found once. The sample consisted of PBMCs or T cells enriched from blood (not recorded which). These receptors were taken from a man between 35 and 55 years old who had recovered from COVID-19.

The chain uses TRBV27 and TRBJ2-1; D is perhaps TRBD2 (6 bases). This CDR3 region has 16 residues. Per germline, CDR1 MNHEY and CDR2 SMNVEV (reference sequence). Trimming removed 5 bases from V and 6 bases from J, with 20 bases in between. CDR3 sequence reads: CASSPYLGLSGNEQFF. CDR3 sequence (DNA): TGTGCCAGCAGTCCCTACCTAGGACTTAGCGGCAATGAGCAGTTCTTC.

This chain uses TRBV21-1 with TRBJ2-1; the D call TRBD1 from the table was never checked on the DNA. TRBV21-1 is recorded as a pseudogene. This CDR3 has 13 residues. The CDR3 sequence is CASINRPGQEQFF. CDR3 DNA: TGTGCCAGCATCAATCGTCCGGGACAGGAGCAGTTCTTC.

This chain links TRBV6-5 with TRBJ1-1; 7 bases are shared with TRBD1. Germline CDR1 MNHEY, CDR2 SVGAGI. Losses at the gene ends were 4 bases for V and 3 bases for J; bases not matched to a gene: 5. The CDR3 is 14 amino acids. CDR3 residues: CASSLRDSDTEAFF. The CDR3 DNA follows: TGTGCCAGCAGTTTAAGGGACAGCGACACTGAAGCTTTCTTT.

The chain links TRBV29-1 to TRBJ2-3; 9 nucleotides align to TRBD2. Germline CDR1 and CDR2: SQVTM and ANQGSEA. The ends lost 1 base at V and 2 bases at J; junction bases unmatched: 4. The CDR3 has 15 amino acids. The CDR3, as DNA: TGCAGCGTTGAAGTAGCGGGAGAACCCACAGATACGCAGTATTTT. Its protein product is CSVEVAGEPTDTQYF.

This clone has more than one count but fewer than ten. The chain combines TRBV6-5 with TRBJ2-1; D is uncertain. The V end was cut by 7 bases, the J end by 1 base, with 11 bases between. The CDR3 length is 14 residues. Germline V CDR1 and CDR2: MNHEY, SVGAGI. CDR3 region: CASKEDGSYNEQFF. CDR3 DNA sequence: TGTGCCAGCAAAGAGGATGGGTCCTACAATGAGCAGTTCTTC.

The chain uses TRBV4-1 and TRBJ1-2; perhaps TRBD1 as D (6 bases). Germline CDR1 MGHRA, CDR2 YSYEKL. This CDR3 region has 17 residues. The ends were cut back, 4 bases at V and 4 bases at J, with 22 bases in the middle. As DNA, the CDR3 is TGCGCCAGCAGCCTCAGGGGTGAAGGGAGAGTTGTCTATGGCTACACCTTC. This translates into CASSLRGEGRVVYGYTF.

This CDR3 reads CASSLNSPGGGEQFF. Here the CDR3 DNA reads TGTGCCAGCAGCTTAAACTCCCCAGGCGGAGGGGAGCAGTTCTTC. The genes are TRBV7-2 and TRBJ2-1; the D gene is possibly TRBD2 (6 bases). From germline, CDR1 is SGHTA and CDR2 FQGNSA. The CDR3 extends over 15 amino acids. The germline V and J ends were trimmed by 2 bases and 10 bases, with 18 bases remaining between them. The variable domain in full, with the rest retrieved from reference TRBV7-2 and TRBJ2-1, is GAGVSQSPSNKVTEKGKDVELRCDPISGHTALYWYRQSLGQGLEFLIYFQGNSAPDKSGLPSDRFSAERTGGSVSTLTIQRTQQEDSAVYLCASSLNSPGGGEQFFGPGTRLTVL.

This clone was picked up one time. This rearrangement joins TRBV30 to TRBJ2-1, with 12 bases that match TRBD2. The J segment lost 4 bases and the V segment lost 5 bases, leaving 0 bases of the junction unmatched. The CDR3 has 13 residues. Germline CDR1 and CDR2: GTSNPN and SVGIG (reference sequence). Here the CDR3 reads CAWGLAGYNEQFF. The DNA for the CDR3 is TGTGCCTGGGGACTAGCGGGATACAATGAGCAGTTCTTC.

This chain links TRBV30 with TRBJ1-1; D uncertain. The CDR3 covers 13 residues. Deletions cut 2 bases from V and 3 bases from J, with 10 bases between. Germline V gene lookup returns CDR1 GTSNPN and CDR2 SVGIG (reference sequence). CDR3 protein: CAWSWQRDTEAFF. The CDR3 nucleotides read TGTGCCTGGAGTTGGCAGCGGGACACTGAAGCTTTCTTT.

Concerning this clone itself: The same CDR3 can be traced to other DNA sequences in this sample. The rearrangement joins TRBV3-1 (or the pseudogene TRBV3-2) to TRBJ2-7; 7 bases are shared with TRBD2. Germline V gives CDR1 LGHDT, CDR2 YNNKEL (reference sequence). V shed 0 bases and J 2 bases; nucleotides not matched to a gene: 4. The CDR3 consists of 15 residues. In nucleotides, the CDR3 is TGTGCCAGCAGCCAAGATGCTAGCGGACCCTACGAGCAGTACTTC. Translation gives CASSQDASGPYEQYF.

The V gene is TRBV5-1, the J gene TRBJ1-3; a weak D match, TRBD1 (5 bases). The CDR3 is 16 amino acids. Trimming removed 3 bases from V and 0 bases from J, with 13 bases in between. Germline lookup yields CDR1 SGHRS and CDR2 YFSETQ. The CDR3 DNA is TGCGCCAGCAGCTCTTCGGACACTTACTCTGGAAACACCATATATTTT. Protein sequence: CASSSSDTYSGNTIYF. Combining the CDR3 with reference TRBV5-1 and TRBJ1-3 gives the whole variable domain KAGVTQTPRYLIKTRGQQVTLSCSPISGHRSVSWYQQTPGQGLQFLFEYFSETQRNKGNFPGRFSGRQFSNSRSEMNVSTLELGDSALYLCASSSSDTYSGNTIYFGEGSWLTVV.